Listed below are T cell receptor beta chains from one sample, sequenced in a study of T cells in localized non-small cell lung cancer. TCRdb's table, derived via immunoSEQ multiplex PCR, lists solely in-frame clones and lacks some. The profile shows over 20,000 clones, about 92% of them singletons. The sample was peripheral blood, taken before any cancer treatment. The receptors here all came from a man aged 35 to 70 with stage III squamous cell lung carcinoma. CDR3s include the opening cysteine and the closing phenylalanine or tryptophan.

V gene: TRBV7-6
CDR3 protein: CASSLLRDGPPYEQYF

V gene: TRBV7-9
CDR3 protein: CASSHGDRRTTRQYF

V gene: TRBV19
CDR3 protein: CASRHPGLQETEAFF

V gene: TRBV7-2
CDR3 protein: CASSPKVEAFF

V gene: TRBV4-3
CDR3 protein: CASSQGLNTQYF

V gene: TRBV14
CDR3 protein: CASSGPGQGYGYTF

V gene: TRBV19
CDR3 protein: CASSPGQAFYEQYF

V gene: TRBV9
CDR3 protein: CASSPGTGGGYTF

V gene: TRBV7-9
CDR3 protein: CASSPTTDTQYF

V gene: TRBV5-6
CDR3 protein: CASSTPASGLAYNEQFF

V gene: TRBV9
CDR3 protein: CASSVEGQGAREQYF

V gene: TRBV29-1
CDR3 protein: CSVTDIGYSMNTEAFF

V gene: TRBV6-1
CDR3 protein: CASRAGELFF

V gene: TRBV10-3
CDR3 protein: CAISGGLDGEQYF

V gene: TRBV19
CDR3 protein: CASTLGSPGADTQYF

V gene: TRBV5-1
CDR3 protein: CASSLAYGGSAGNTIYF

V gene: TRBV5-4
CDR3 protein: CASSLGGVDGYGYTF

V gene: TRBV5-4
CDR3 protein: CASSPDIAENIQYF

V gene: TRBV27
CDR3 protein: CASSSPLRGNEQFF

V gene: TRBV28
CDR3 protein: CASSRDSTDTQYF

V gene: TRBV7-3
CDR3 protein: CASSLTGGSYGEQYF

V gene: TRBV4-1
CDR3 protein: CASSQDDSGGLRDTQYF

V gene: TRBV29-1
CDR3 protein: CSVSRSAGTQYF

V gene: TRBV6-5
CDR3 protein: CASSLTGNYEQYF

V gene: TRBV5-3
CDR3 protein: CARIHHAEAFF

V gene: TRBV7-6
CDR3 protein: CASSSQVAGGSNTGELFF

V gene: TRBV7-9
CDR3 protein: CASSLGTGILGNQPQHF

V gene: TRBV5-4
CDR3 protein: CASSSIRGSGGELFF

V gene: TRBV6-6
CDR3 protein: CASKSDREIGGYTF

V gene: TRBV29-1
CDR3 protein: CSVYATGRGYTF

V gene: TRBV5-4
CDR3 protein: CASSLIGRGAYNEQFF

V gene: TRBV6-1
CDR3 protein: CASSQGLEQPQHF

V gene: TRBV11-2
CDR3 protein: CASSLGTAGEQFF

V gene: TRBV7-9
CDR3 protein: CASSLDRGYANEKLFF

V gene: TRBV4-2
CDR3 protein: CASSPDRGTYNEQFF

V gene: TRBV4-3
CDR3 protein: CASSQVRQGSKHHIF

V gene: TRBV5-1
CDR3 protein: CASSLDTGTEAFF